A selection of T cell receptor beta chains follows, all from one sample in a study of blood T cell repertoires in COVID-19. Clones were sequenced by immunoSEQ multiplex PCR, and TCRdb holds only the in-frame ones, with some missing. The sample includes fewer than 250,000 clones, more than 80% of them seen just once. Sample: PBMCs or T cells enriched from blood (not recorded which). These receptors originate from a man aged 50 to 59 who had been exposed to COVID-19. The CDR3 runs from the conserved cysteine through the conserved F or W. D genes are given only for firm matches. Clone size is stated in some rows and not others, as once, few, many or a class when expanded.

>TRBD1|.|TRBJ2-1|TRBV5-1
CASSTGQGFNEQFF
TGCGCCAGCAGCACGGGACAGGGTTTCAATGAGCAGTTCTTC
>TRBD2|.|TRBJ2-3|TRBV9
CASSVSAGYTDTQYF
TGTGCCAGCAGCGTATCAGCGGGGTACACAGATACGCAGTATTTT
>TRBD1|.|TRBJ2-7|TRBV5-1
CASSQAGQGVEQYF
TGCGCCAGCAGCCAGGCGGGACAGGGGGTCGAGCAGTACTTC
>TRBD1|.|TRBJ2-2|TRBV3-1/TRBV3-2
CASSPRDRDTGELFF
TGTGCCAGCAGCCCCCGGGACAGGGACACCGGGGAGCTGTTTTTT
>.|.|TRBJ1-5|TRBV6-5
CASSLGGYSNQPQHF
TGTGCCAGCAGTCTGGGGGGGTATAGCAATCAGCCCCAGCATTTT
>.|.|TRBJ1-1|TRBV5-6
CASSGYWRDTEAFF
TGTGCCAGCTCTGGATACTGGAGGGATACTGAAGCTTTCTTT
>.|.|TRBJ1-5|TRBV29-1
CSVRAAVNQPQHF
TGCAGCGTTCGGGCAGCGGTGAATCAGCCCCAGCATTTT
>.|once|TRBJ2-3|TRBV18
CASSPVGLATDTQYF
TGTGCCAGCTCACCCGTTGGACTGGCCACAGATACGCAGTATTTT
>.|.|TRBJ1-2|TRBV18
CASSPGPYGYTF
TGTGCCAGCTCACCAGGGCCCTATGGCTACACCTTC
>.|.|TRBJ1-5|TRBV7-2
CASSLWSGGNQPQHF
TGTGCCAGCAGCTTATGGTCAGGGGGCAATCAGCCCCAGCATTTT
>TRBD1|.|TRBJ1-2|TRBV5-1
CASSLGDRENYGYTF
TGCGCCAGCAGCTTGGGGGACAGGGAGAACTATGGCTACACCTTC
>.|few|TRBJ1-2|TRBV21-1
CASSGDRGPHGYTF
TGTGCCAGCAGCGGGGACAGGGGGCCTCATGGCTACACCTTC
>.|.|TRBJ1-1|TRBV3-1/TRBV3-2
CASSQEGATEAFF
TGTGCCAGCAGCCAAGAGGGGGCTACTGAAGCTTTCTTT
>.|once|TRBJ1-6|TRBV4-2
CASSPHSNSPLHF
TGTGCCAGCAGCCCGCACTCGAATTCACCCCTCCACTTT
>.|.|TRBJ2-7|TRBV10-2
CASSEPRVYEQYF
TGCGCCAGCAGTGAGCCGCGAGTCTACGAGCAGTACTTC
>.|.|TRBJ1-1|TRBV6-5
CASSQFQGPEAFF
TGTGCCAGCAGTCAATTTCAGGGCCCTGAAGCTTTCTTT
>.|.|TRBJ1-2|TRBV27
CASSFGQGMFGYTF
TGTGCCAGCAGTTTTGGTCAGGGGATGTTCGGCTACACCTTC
>TRBD1|.|TRBJ1-2|TRBV5-5
CASSPDRGYNGYTF
TGTGCCAGCAGTCCCGACAGGGGATACAACGGCTACACCTTC
>TRBD1|.|TRBJ1-1|TRBV10-3
CAIRGTGLGTEAFF
TGTGCCATCAGGGGGACAGGACTTGGAACTGAAGCTTTCTTT
>.|.|TRBJ2-3|TRBV2
CANSQGGIFKADTQYF
TGTGCCAACTCCCAGGGGGGCATTTTTAAGGCAGATACGCAGTATTTT
>.|.|TRBJ1-2|TRBV6-5
CASSYLAGLTGYTF
TGTGCCAGCAGTTACCTCGCAGGGCTTACTGGCTACACCTTC
>.|.|TRBJ1-2|TRBV19
CASSDGTSGGYTF
TGTGCCAGTAGTGATGGGACTTCGGGAGGCTACACCTTC
>.|once|TRBJ1-1|TRBV5-4
CASSTPVQGNTEAFF
TGTGCCAGCAGCACACCTGTACAGGGGAACACTGAAGCTTTCTTT
>.|few|TRBJ1-2|TRBV18
CASSPSRSIDGYTF
TGTGCCAGCTCACCAAGCAGGTCGATTGATGGCTACACCTTC
>.|.|TRBJ2-7|TRBV27
CASSLFFGGEQYF
TGTGCCAGCAGTTTATTTTTTGGAGGCGAGCAGTACTTC
>.|.|TRBJ2-2|TRBV5-1
CASSFSSTGELFF
TGCGCCAGCAGCTTTAGTTCCACCGGGGAGCTGTTTTTT
>.|once|TRBJ2-2|TRBV15
CATSRGGSDTGELFF
TGTGCCACCAGCAGAGGGGGCTCGGACACCGGGGAGCTGTTTTTT
>TRBD1|.|TRBJ1-1|TRBV12-3/TRBV12-4
CASSLQTGSEAFF
TGTGCCAGCAGTTTACAGACAGGGAGTGAAGCTTTCTTT
>TRBD1|.|TRBJ1-1|TRBV29-1
CSVVTGTGKAFF
TGCAGCGTTGTGACTGGGACAGGGAAGGCTTTCTTT
>.|.|TRBJ1-5|TRBV28
CASSFIRGHQPQHF
TGTGCCAGCAGTTTTATCAGGGGTCATCAGCCCCAGCATTTT
>TRBD2|.|TRBJ2-1|TRBV19
CASISSGKSSYNEQFF
TGTGCCAGTATCTCTAGCGGGAAGAGCTCCTACAATGAGCAGTTCTTC
>.|.|TRBJ1-6|TRBV10-2
CASTPLQSSYNSPLHF
TGCGCCAGCACCCCTCTACAGAGCTCCTATAATTCACCCCTCCACTTT
>TRBD1|.|TRBJ2-3|TRBV11-3
CASKTGGAEDTQYF
TGTGCCAGCAAGACAGGGGGCGCGGAAGATACGCAGTATTTT
>.|.|TRBJ1-4|TRBV28
CASSTDSRTNEKLFF
TGTGCCAGCAGTACCGACAGTAGGACTAATGAAAAACTGTTTTTT
>.|.|TRBJ1-4|TRBV5-1
CASSPSSVVGGEKLFF
TGCGCCAGCAGCCCTAGCTCAGTAGTCGGAGGAGAAAAACTGTTTTTT
>TRBD1|.|TRBJ2-2|TRBV24-1
CATSDLRTGNTGELFF
TGTGCCACCAGTGATTTGCGGACAGGGAACACCGGGGAGCTGTTTTTT
>.|.|TRBJ1-4|TRBV5-4
CASSLGQTTNEKLFF
TGTGCCAGCAGCTTGGGGCAGACAACTAATGAAAAACTGTTTTTT
>.|.|TRBJ1-1|TRBV6-5
CASSRDTEAFF
TGTGCCAGCAGCCGGGACACTGAAGCTTTCTTT
>TRBD1|.|TRBJ2-5|TRBV18
CASSPPTGKGETQYF
TGTGCCAGCTCACCACCGACAGGGAAGGGAGAGACCCAGTACTTC
>.|.|TRBJ1-6|TRBV9
CASSVGQRRSYNSPLHF
TGTGCCAGCAGCGTAGGACAGCGAAGGAGCTATAATTCACCCCTCCACTTT